This T cell receptor beta chain stems from a study of regulatory T cells in long-lasting Graves disease. Study conclusions and caveats: Newly diagnosed patients shared more than 750 public clonotypes; persistent patients shared some 2,700.

This clonotype has just one count. As yet, its antigen is unknown. A much larger clone lies a single base off, so this may be a read error. The TCR beta library used iRepertoire HTBI primers with Arm-PCR amplification of CDR3. TCRdb re-analysed the multiplex PCR reads in MiXCR, keeping a single row per CDR3 protein. The sample records roughly 430,000 distinct CDR3 sequences, around 20% being singletons. Sample time point: persistent/refractory GD, antithyroid drugs over 5 years with positive TRAb. PBMC-derived RNA was used for the TCR library. This CDR3 is built from 15 residues. The V and J ends lost 6 bases and 7 bases, in that order; junction bases with no gene match: 8. The germline gives CDR1 SNHLY, CDR2 FYNNEI.

This chain connects TRBV2 to TRBJ2-7; 14 nucleotides line up with TRBD2. This sample comprised peripheral blood mononuclear cells (PBMCs), obtained when the disease was refractory, from a patient treated with antithyroid drugs. This clonotype originated in a female donor with Graves disease. The CDR3, as DNA: TGTGCCAGCAGGGACGGGACTAGCGGGAGTAATGAGCAGTACTTC. It encodes CASRDGTSGSNEQYF.